This entry lists 22 T cell receptor beta chains sequenced from one sample in a study of T cells expressing NK-cell markers. TCRdb reanalyzed the 5' RACE reads and collapses them to one entry per CDR3 protein, without DNA. The sample spans 500,000 to 600,000 distinct CDR3 sequences; the ten largest clones claim approximately 4%. The sequenced sample was blood T cells: a sorted CD56 or NKG2C T cell subset, CD4+ or CD8+ T cells, or bulk PBMC T cells (not recorded which). The receptors stem from a young man in good health.

The J gene is TRBJ2-5, the V gene TRBV12-3 or TRBV12-4; TCRdb selects TRBD1, and the lack of DNA leaves this call unchecked. This CDR3 has 14 amino acids. CDR3 sequence: CASTSGGSGQTQYF.

CDR3 loop: CASPYAMGGPRLDEQFF. This sequence joins TRBV23-1 and TRBJ2-1; the TCRdb call, TRBD2, lacks DNA for checking. TRBV23-1 belongs to the ORF category, with a function that is uncertain. The CDR3 has 17 amino acids.

The genes are TRBV4-2 and TRBJ2-1. The germline V gene has CDR1 LGHNA and CDR2 YNFKEQ. This CDR3 contains 11 residues. The CDR3 is CASSRGPEQFF.

The chain has TRBV5-1 and TRBJ1-1. There are 14 residues in the CDR3. Looked up from germline, CDR1 is SGHRS and CDR2 is YFSETQ. The CDR3 reads CASSLARRRDEAFF.

This chain connects TRBV28 to TRBJ2-7; the D call of TRBD1 rests on TCRdb alone, since no DNA is present to check it. Germline CDR1 MDHEN, CDR2 SYDVKM. The CDR3 runs 16 residues. The CDR3 sequence is CASSTSGGAPPHEQYF.

The chain combines TRBV5-1 with TRBJ2-5; TCRdb proposes TRBD1, but this gene call is untestable without DNA. The CDR3 spans 15 residues. CDR1 SGHRS and CDR2 YFSETQ come from the germline V gene. The CDR3 loop reads CASSPRTGSEETQYF.

The chain is built from TRBV12-3 or TRBV12-4 and TRBJ1-4; the D call from TCRdb, TRBD1, cannot be confirmed without DNA. The CDR3 is 15 residues long. CDR3 residues: CASTRRKLANEKLFF.

The CDR3 protein is CASSQGRSGANVLTF. This rearrangement joins TRBV4-2 to TRBJ2-6. In germline, CDR1 is LGHNA, CDR2 YNFKEQ. The CDR3 runs to 15 residues.

The rearrangement uses TRBV10-3 and TRBJ2-3; without DNA, the TCRdb call of TRBD2 cannot be checked. The CDR3 loop spans 15 amino acids. CDR1 is ENHRY and CDR2 is SYGVKD in the germline V gene. The CDR3 loop is CATEGLAGSTDTQYF.

The gene calls are TRBV27 and TRBJ1-5; TCRdb names TRBD1, which stays unverified in the absence of DNA. Germline V CDR1 and CDR2: MNHEY, SMNVEV (reference sequence). This CDR3 is built from 17 residues. CDR3 amino acids: CASSSHGLQGGSQPQHF.

The chain is built from TRBV5-1 and TRBJ2-3. Per germline, CDR1 SGHRS and CDR2 YFSETQ. This CDR3 is 14 amino acids long. The chain's CDR3 is CASSPRLAADTQYF. The full variable domain, in which reference TRBV5-1 and TRBJ2-3 provide the parts outside the CDR3, is KAGVTQTPRYLIKTRGQQVTLSCSPISGHRSVSWYQQTPGQGLQFLFEYFSETQRNKGNFPGRFSGRQFSNSRSEMNVSTLELGDSALYLCASSPRLAADTQYFGPGTRLTVL.

This chain joins TRBV7-8 and TRBJ2-2. Germline CDR1 is SGHVS and CDR2 is FQNEAQ. The CDR3 length is 12 residues. This chain's CDR3 is CASKYSTGELFF.

The J gene is TRBJ2-7, the V gene TRBV12-3 or TRBV12-4; TCRdb designates TRBD2, a call that cannot be tested without DNA. The CDR3 is 17 residues long. CDR3 amino acids: CASSLGTSGKQIYEQYF.

The chain recombines TRBV9 with TRBJ2-7; TCRdb names TRBD1, which stays unverified in the absence of DNA. The CDR3 loop spans 14 amino acids. CDR1 and CDR2 (germline): SGDLS, YYNGEE. The CDR3 here is CASSARGQIYEQYF. The full variable domain, rest sourced from reference TRBV9 and TRBJ2-7, is DSGVTQTPKHLITATGQRVTLRCSPRSGDLSVYWYQQSLDQGLQFLIQYYNGEERAKGNILERFSAQQFPDLHSELNLSSLELGDSALYFCASSARGQIYEQYFGPGTRLTVT.

This chain joins TRBV29-1 and TRBJ1-3; TCRdb's D gene call, TRBD1, goes unchecked for lack of DNA. CDR1 is SQVTM and CDR2 is ANQGSEA in the germline V gene. The CDR3 totals 13 residues. Here the CDR3 reads CSVDGDRDNTIYF.

The V gene is TRBV18, the J gene TRBJ2-7; TCRdb's D call, TRBD1, is unchecked because there is no DNA. The germline V gene has CDR1 KGHSH and CDR2 LQKENI. The CDR3 has 14 amino acids. CDR3 sequence reads: CASSPATGTYEQYF.

V is TRBV12-3 or TRBV12-4 and J is TRBJ2-4; with no DNA, the TCRdb D assignment of TRBD1 cannot be verified. CDR3 length equals 15 residues. The CDR3 sequence is CASSLSGLAKNIQYF.

The J gene is TRBJ2-1, the V gene TRBV5-6; checking the TCRdb D call of TRBD2 is not possible without DNA. The CDR3 is 13 residues long. From germline, CDR1 is SGHDT and CDR2 YYEEEE. The CDR3 protein is CASSLRYNSEQFF.

J is TRBJ1-1 and V is TRBV5-1; TCRdb names TRBD1, which stays unverified in the absence of DNA. The CDR3 covers 14 residues. Germline V gene lookup returns CDR1 SGHRS and CDR2 YFSETQ. The CDR3 loop is CASSSEPRTGEAFF.

The chain has TRBV5-1 and TRBJ2-7; TCRdb's D call of TRBD2 is untestable without DNA. Germline CDR1 SGHRS, CDR2 YFSETQ. The CDR3 length is 17 residues. The chain's CDR3 is CASSLGVWERESYEQYF.

The V call is TRBV7-6, the J call TRBJ2-3; TCRdb's D gene call, TRBD1, goes unchecked for lack of DNA. Per the germline V gene, CDR1 is SGHVS and CDR2 is FNYEAQ. The CDR3 is 16 amino acids. CDR3 protein: CASSLGSGAWTDTQYF.

The chain joins TRBV6-1 to TRBJ1-3; TCRdb names TRBD1, which stays unverified in the absence of DNA. This CDR3 region has 13 residues. CDR1 and CDR2 from the germline V gene are MNHNS and SASEGT. CDR3 sequence reads: CASRGASGNTIYF.